This T cell receptor beta chain originates from a study of T cells after yellow fever vaccination (dated by TCRdb to between 2019 and 2020). Looking at the study overall: Libraries from fractions with low cell numbers were prepared with the SMART-Seq v4 Ultra Low Input RNA kit. Bulk PBMC replicates and cell subsets were isolated from blood drawn at multiple timepoints before and after both primary and secondary immunization. Two healthy male donors made up the cohort, one aged 18 to 30 years and the other aged 30 to 40 years. To track T-cell clones before and after primary and booster YFV17D yellow fever vaccination, bulk TCR alpha and beta repertoires were sequenced longitudinally. Overall results and qualifications from the work: Compared with the primary T-cell response, the secondary T-cell response was faster but weaker, reaching its peak on day 5 rather than on day 15. A small fraction of clonotypes appeared in both the CD4 and CD8 compartments, likely as a result of convergent recombination. Computational filtering was needed because FACS-sorted repertoires could contain abundant contaminating clonotypes from the bulk population. Only two donors were included in the study, so the extent to which the findings can be generalized is limited. After the booster, most of the clones that had expanded following primary vaccination were detected again (approximately 96% of CD4 and roughly 90% of CD8), which suggests that memory was broadly maintained.

CDR1 MNHEY and CDR2 SVGAGI are derived from the germline V gene. Measured from the cysteine to the phenylalanine, the CDR3 is 17 residues long. Here the CDR3 DNA is all that survives: 51 bases in frame from base 1. The junction carries 15 bases between V and J, which are trimmed by 0 bases and 2 bases respectively. In the paper's terms, the treatment or condition label means: live attenuated yellow fever vaccine strain. At each blood-draw timepoint, two biological replicates of bulk PBMCs were obtained. A standard Ficoll-Paque protocol was used to isolate PBMCs from peripheral blood. TriZol was used to extract RNA from bulk PBMCs, from CD4 and CD8 fractions, and from dextramer-positive and dextramer-negative fractions. TCR cDNA was made using 5'RACE template switching, a step that added a universal primer site and unique molecular identifiers. cDNA synthesis was primed from both the TCR alpha and TCR beta constant segments. Library amplification involved two PCR steps, and the second step added sample barcodes and sequencing adapters. Sequencing of libraries was performed on Illumina HiSeq 2500 (2x100 bp) or NovaSeq (2x150 bp). The authors' pipeline ran thus. Reads were demultiplexed and collapsed into UMI consensus sequences with MIGEC, and V(D)J alignment was performed with MiXCR. Clonotypes responding to the vaccine were identified with edgeR on replicate PBMC samples, with the criteria of FDR below 0.01 and a log2 fold change above 5 up to day 15. Each bulk clonotype received a CD4 or CD8 identity based on whether the sequenced CD4 or CD8 repertoire contained that clonotype at higher abundance. TCRdb handled the public reads itself, with Q25 trimming in fastp and clone calling in MiXCR, and kept productive beta chains. Rows are combined by CDR3 protein, so each entry shows the most common genes and DNA. The V and J calls follow TCRdb's processing rather than the paper's. This sample lists some 390,000 distinct CDR3 sequences; 6.2% were detected once. Around 16% of the sample comes from the top ten.

This clonotype was observed a few times. Its recognized antigen is unknown. No per-base quality is available; no much larger clone lies one base away. The source is a man between 25 and 39 years old who received the YFV17D yellow fever vaccine. The rearranged segments are TRBV6-5 and TRBJ2-3; perhaps TRBD2 is the D gene, with 5 bases matching. The sequenced sample was PBMCs, obtained 5 days after the yellow fever booster vaccination. The CDR3 sequence is CASSYSSRGPHTDTQYF. The DNA is as follows: TGTGCCAGCAGTTACTCGAGCCGGGGTCCTCACACAGATACGCAGTATTTT.